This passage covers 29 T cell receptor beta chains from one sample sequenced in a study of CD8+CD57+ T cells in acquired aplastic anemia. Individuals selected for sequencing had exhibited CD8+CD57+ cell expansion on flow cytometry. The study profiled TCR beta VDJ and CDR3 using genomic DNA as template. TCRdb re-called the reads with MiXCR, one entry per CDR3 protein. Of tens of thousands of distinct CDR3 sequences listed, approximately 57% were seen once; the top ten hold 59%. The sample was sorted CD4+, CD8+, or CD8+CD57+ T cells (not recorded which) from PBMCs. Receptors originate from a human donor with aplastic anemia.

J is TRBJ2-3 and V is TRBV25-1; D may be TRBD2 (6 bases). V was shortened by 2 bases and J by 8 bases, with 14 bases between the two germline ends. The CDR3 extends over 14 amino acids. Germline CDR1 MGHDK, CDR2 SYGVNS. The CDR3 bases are TGTGCCAGCAGTGAACCCCGAGGAGGGGCTACGCAGTATTTT. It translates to CASSEPRGGATQYF.

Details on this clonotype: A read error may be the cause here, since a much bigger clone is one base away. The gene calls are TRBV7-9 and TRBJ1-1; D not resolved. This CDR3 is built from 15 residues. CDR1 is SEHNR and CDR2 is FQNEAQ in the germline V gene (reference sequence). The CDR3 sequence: CAGSLDGQSGAEAFF. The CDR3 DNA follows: TGTGCCGGCAGCTTAGATGGTCAGTCTGGGGCTGAAGCTTTCTTT.

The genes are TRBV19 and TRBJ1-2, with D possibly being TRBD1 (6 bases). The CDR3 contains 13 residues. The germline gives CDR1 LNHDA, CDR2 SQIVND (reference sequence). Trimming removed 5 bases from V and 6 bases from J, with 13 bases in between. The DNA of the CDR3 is TGTGCCAGTAGTGGCCCCGCAGGGGATGGCTACACCTTC. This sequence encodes CASSGPAGDGYTF.

The CDR3 region is CAISASGGSSYNEQFF. CDR3 coding DNA: TGTGCCATCAGTGCTAGCGGTGGTAGCTCCTACAATGAGCAGTTCTTC. The J gene is TRBJ2-1, the V gene TRBV10-3, with 7 bases matching TRBD2. Trimming removed 4 bases from V and 0 bases from J; junction bases left unmatched: 6. CDR3 length: 16 amino acids. CDR1 is ENHRY and CDR2 is SYGVKD in the germline V gene.

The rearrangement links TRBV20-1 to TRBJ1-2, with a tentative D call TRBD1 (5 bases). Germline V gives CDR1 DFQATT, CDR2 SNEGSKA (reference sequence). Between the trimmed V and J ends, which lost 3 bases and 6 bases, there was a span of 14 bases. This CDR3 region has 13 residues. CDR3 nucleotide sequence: TGCAGTGCTAGTACGTGGGGAGGGGATGGCTACACCTTC. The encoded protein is CSASTWGGDGYTF.

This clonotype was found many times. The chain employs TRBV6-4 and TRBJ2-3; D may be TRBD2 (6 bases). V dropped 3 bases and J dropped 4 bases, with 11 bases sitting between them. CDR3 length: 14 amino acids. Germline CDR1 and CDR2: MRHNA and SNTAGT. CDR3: CASSEGLGADTQYF. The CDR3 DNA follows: TGTGCCAGCAGTGAGGGACTCGGGGCAGATACGCAGTATTTT.

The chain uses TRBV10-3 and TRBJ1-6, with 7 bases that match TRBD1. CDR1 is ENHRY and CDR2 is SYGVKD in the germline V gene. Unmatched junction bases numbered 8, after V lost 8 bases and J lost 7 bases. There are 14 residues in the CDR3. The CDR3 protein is CAIGRTGDNSPLHF. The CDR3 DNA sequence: TGTGCCATCGGGAGAACAGGGGACAATTCACCCCTCCACTTT.

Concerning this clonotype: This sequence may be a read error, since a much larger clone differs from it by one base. The CDR3 nucleotides are TGTGCCAGCAGCTTAGATTCGGGGGCTATTGTTTACGAGCAGTACTTC. Protein sequence: CASSLDSGAIVYEQYF. The V and J genes are TRBV11-2 and TRBJ2-7; D tentatively reads TRBD1 or TRBD2 (6 bases each). Germline V lookup: CDR1 SGHAT, CDR2 FQNNGV. The V and J ends lost 0 bases and 4 bases respectively, with 16 bases between them. This CDR3 spans 16 amino acids.

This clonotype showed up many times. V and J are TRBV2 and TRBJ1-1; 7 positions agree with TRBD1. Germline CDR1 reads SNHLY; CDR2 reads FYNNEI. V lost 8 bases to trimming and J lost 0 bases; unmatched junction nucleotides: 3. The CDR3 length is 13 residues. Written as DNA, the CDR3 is TGTGCCAGCGGACAGGCGATGAACACTGAAGCTTTCTTT. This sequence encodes CASGQAMNTEAFF.

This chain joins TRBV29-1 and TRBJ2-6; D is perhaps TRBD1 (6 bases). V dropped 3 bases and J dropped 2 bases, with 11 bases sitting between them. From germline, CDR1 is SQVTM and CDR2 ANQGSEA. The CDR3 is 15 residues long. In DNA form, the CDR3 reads TGCAGCGTTGATTACAGGGACACTGGGGCCAACGTCCTGACTTTC. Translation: CSVDYRDTGANVLTF.

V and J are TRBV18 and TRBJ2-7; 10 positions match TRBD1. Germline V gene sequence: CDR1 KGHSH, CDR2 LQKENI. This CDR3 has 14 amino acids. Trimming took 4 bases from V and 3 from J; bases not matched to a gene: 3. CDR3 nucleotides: TGTGCCAGCTCACGTGGGACAGGGGACTACGAGCAGTACTTC. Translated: CASSRGTGDYEQYF.

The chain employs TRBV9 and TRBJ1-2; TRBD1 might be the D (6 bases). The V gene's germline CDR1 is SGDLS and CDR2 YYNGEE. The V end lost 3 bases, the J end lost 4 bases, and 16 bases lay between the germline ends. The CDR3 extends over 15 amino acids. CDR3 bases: TGTGCCAGCAGCGGCCCCCCTACAGGGATCTATGGCTACACCTTC. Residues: CASSGPPTGIYGYTF.

The CDR3 reads CASSLVGSNYGYTF. The CDR3 region has the DNA TGTGCCAGCAGCTTAGTTGGGTCTAACTATGGCTACACCTTC. The chain combines TRBV7-3 with TRBJ1-2; D uncertain. Trimming pared 2 bases from V and 0 bases from J, leaving 7 bases between. CDR3 length: 14 residues. Germline-derived CDR1 and CDR2 are SGHTA and FQGTGA.

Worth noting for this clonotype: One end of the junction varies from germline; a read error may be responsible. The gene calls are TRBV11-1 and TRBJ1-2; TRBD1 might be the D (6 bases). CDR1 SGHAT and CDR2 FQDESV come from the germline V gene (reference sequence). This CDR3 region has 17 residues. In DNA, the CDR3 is TGTGCCAGCAGCTTAGGGCAGGGGAGGGAATCCTACTATGGCTACACCTTT. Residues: CASSLGQGRESYYGYTF.

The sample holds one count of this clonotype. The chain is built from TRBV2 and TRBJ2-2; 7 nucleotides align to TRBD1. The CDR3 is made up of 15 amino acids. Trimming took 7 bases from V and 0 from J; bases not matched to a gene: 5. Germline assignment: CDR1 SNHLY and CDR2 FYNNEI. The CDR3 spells CASKPQGANTGELFF. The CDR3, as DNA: TGTGCCAGCAAGCCTCAGGGGGCGAACACCGGGGAGCTGTTTTTT.

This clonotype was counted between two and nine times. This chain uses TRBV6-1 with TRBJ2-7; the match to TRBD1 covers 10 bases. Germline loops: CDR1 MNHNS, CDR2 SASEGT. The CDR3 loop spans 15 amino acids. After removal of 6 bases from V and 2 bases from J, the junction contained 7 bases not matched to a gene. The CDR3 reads CASRRGGQGAYEQYF. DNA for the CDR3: TGTGCCAGCAGGAGGGGTGGACAGGGGGCCTACGAGCAGTACTTC.

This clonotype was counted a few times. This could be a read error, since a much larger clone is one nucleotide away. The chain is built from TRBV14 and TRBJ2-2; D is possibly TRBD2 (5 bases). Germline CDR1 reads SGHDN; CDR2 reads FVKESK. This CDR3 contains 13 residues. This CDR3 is CASSQYQSGELLF. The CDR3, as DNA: TGTGCCAGCAGCCAATATCAGTCCGGGGAGCTGCTTTTT.

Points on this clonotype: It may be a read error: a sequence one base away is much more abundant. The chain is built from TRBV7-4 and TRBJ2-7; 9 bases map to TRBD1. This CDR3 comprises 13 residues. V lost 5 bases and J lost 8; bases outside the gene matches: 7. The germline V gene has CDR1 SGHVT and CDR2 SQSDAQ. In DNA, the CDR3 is TGTGCCAGCAGCCGCGACAGGGGGGACAAGCAGTACTTC. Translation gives CASSRDRGDKQYF.

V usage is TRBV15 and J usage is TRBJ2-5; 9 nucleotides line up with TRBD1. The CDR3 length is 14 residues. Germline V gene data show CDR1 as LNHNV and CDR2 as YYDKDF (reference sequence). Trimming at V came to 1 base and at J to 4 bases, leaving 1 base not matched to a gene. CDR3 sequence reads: CATSRAGQGETQYF. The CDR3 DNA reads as TGTGCCACCAGCAGAGCGGGACAGGGAGAGACCCAGTACTTC. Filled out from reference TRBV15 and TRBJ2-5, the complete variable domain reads DAMVIQNPRYQVTQFGKPVTLSCSQTLNHNVMYWYQQKSSQAPKLLFHYYDKDFNNEADTPDNFQSRRPNTSFCFLDIRSPGLGDTAMYLCATSRAGQGETQYFGPGTRLLVL.

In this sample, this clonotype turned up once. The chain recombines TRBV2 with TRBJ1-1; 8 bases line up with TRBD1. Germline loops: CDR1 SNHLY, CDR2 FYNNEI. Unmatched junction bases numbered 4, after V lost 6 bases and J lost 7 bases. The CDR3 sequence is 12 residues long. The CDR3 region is CASRGQESEAFF. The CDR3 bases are TGTGCCAGCAGGGGACAGGAGAGTGAAGCTTTCTTT.

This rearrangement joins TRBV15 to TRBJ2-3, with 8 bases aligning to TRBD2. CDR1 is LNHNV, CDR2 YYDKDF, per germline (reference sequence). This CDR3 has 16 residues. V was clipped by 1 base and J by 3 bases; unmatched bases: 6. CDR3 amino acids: CATSRGAGGVTDTQYF. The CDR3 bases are TGTGCCACCAGCAGAGGGGCGGGGGGAGTGACAGATACGCAGTATTTT.

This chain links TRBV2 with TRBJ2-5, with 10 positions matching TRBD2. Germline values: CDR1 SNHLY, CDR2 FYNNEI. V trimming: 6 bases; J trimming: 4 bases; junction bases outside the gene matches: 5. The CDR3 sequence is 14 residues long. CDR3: CASRDRLAGETQYF. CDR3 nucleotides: TGTGCCAGCAGAGATCGACTAGCGGGAGAGACCCAGTACTTC.

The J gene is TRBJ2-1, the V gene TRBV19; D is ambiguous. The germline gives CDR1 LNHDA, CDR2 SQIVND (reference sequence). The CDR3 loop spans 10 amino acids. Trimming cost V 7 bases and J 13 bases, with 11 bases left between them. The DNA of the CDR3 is TGTGCCAGTAAGGGTGCAGCACAGTTCTTC. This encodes CASKGAAQFF.

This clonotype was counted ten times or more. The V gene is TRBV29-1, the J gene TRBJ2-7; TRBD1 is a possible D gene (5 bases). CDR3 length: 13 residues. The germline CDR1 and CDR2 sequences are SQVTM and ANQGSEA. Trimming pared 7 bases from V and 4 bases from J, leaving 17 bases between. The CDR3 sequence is CSAVTASDYEQYF. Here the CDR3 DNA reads TGCAGCGCCGTGACAGCCTCGGATTACGAGCAGTACTTC.

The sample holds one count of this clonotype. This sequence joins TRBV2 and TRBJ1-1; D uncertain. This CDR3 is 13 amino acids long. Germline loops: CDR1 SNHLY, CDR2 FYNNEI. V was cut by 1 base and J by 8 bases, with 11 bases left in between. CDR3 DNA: TGTGCCAGCAGTGAAGGGTGGGGTGAGGAAGCTTTCTTT. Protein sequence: CASSEGWGEEAFF.

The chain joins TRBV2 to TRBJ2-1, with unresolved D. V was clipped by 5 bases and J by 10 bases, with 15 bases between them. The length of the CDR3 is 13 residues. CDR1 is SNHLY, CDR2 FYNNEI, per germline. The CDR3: CASSPNPTPEQFF. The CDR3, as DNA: TGTGCCAGCAGTCCTAACCCTACACCGGAGCAGTTCTTC.

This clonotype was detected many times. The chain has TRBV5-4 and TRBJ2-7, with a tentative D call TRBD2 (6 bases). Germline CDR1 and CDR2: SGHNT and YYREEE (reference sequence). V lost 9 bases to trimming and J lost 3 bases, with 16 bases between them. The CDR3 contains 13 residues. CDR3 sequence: CATSGHSGYEQYF. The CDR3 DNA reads TGTGCCACCTCAGGGCATAGCGGCTACGAGCAGTACTTC.

The CDR3 DNA follows: TGTGCCAGCAGCCCGACAGGTCTTGAGAACACTGAAGCTTTCTTT. Its translation: CASSPTGLENTEAFF. J is TRBJ1-1 and V is TRBV7-2; a possible D gene is TRBD1 (6 bases). Trimming cost V 5 bases and J 1 base, with 14 bases left between them. Germline CDR1 SGHTA, CDR2 FQGNSA. CDR3 length equals 15 residues.

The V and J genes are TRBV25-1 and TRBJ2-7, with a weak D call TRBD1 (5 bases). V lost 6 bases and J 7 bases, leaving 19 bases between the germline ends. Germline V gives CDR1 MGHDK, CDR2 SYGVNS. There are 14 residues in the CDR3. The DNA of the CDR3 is TGTGCCAGCAGCTTAGGGGCACCCTTGGGGGAGCAGTACTTC. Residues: CASSLGAPLGEQYF.